Each of the 9 T cell receptor beta chains below was sequenced from the same sample in a study of blood T cell repertoires in COVID-19. The protocol was immunoSEQ multiplex PCR, while the TCRdb copy is restricted to in-frame clones and leaves out a portion. This repertoire shows about 58,000 clones, roughly 79% found once; its top ten account for under 5%. What was sequenced was peripheral blood. The receptors were gathered from a human donor in a cohort sampled during active COVID-19.

This chain links TRBV27 with TRBJ2-7; TRBD1 matches at 9 bases. Germline CDR1 reads MNHEY; CDR2 reads SMNVEV (reference sequence). This CDR3 is 17 amino acids long. V trimming: 3 bases; J trimming: 6 bases; junction bases outside the gene matches: 15. The CDR3 sequence is CASSFIQGARTISEQYF. As DNA, the CDR3 is TGTGCCAGCAGTTTTATACAGGGGGCCCGGACAATCTCCGAGCAGTACTTC.

The V gene is TRBV5-1, the J gene TRBJ2-1, with TRBD1 as a possible D gene (6 bases). The germline V gene encodes CDR1 SGHRS and CDR2 YFSETQ. The CDR3 runs 19 residues. Between the trimmed V and J ends, which lost 4 bases and 0 bases, there was a span of 23 bases. The CDR3 loop reads CASSPTTYRDGSSYNEQFF. In DNA form, the CDR3 reads TGCGCCAGCAGCCCAACAACATACAGGGATGGGAGCTCCTACAATGAGCAGTTCTTC.

This chain connects TRBV28 to TRBJ2-7; 7 nucleotides agree with TRBD2. From germline, CDR1 is MDHEN and CDR2 SYDVKM. The junction had 5 bases not matched to a gene; V was cut back by 3 bases and J by 0 bases. The CDR3 has 15 amino acids. CDR3 coding DNA: TGTGCCAGCAGTTTGCCTAGCGGACGCTCCTACGAGCAGTACTTC. Translated: CASSLPSGRSYEQYF.

The chain has TRBV3-1 (or the pseudogene TRBV3-2) and TRBJ2-5; perhaps TRBD2 as D (6 bases). Germline assignment: CDR1 LGHDT and CDR2 YNNKEL (reference sequence). The CDR3 is 16 residues long. Trimming removed 4 bases from V and 5 bases from J, with 20 bases in between. The DNA for the CDR3 is TGTGCCAGCAGCCCGCCGGGACTGAGGGTGGGGGAGACCCAGTACTTC. Translated: CASSPPGLRVGETQYF.

This chain connects TRBV25-1 to TRBJ1-3, with 8 bases aligning to TRBD1. V lost 4 bases and J lost 0; bases outside the gene matches: 5. From germline, CDR1 is MGHDK and CDR2 SYGVNS. CDR3 length equals 16 residues. CDR3 loop: CASSVQGVFSGNTIYF. DNA for the CDR3: TGTGCCAGCAGTGTACAGGGGGTCTTCTCTGGAAACACCATATATTTT.

This clone was seen more than once but under ten times. The chain has TRBV15 and TRBJ1-4; D is unclear. The CDR3 loop spans 13 amino acids. The V gene lost 6 bases and the J gene lost 8 bases, with 13 bases spanning the gap. CDR1 LNHNV and CDR2 YYDKDF come from the germline V gene (reference sequence). CDR3 sequence (DNA): TGTGCCACCAGAAGGGAGATCAGCGAAAAACTGTTTTTT. This codes for CATRREISEKLFF.

The chain recombines TRBV10-3 with TRBJ1-6; 9 bases map to TRBD1. The CDR3 totals 15 residues. Per the germline V gene, CDR1 is ENHRY and CDR2 is SYGVKD. V trimming: 6 bases; J trimming: 9 bases; junction bases outside the gene matches: 9. The CDR3: CAISDRGERGSPLHF. In nucleotides, the CDR3 is TGTGCCATCAGCGACAGGGGGGAACGCGGTTCACCCCTCCACTTT.

This clone is a singleton in its sample. V usage is TRBV7-9 and J usage is TRBJ2-7; a weak D match, TRBD2 (6 bases). The CDR3 totals 16 residues. Looked up from germline, CDR1 is SEHNR and CDR2 is FQNEAQ (reference sequence). The ends were cut back, 5 bases at V and 4 bases at J, with 21 bases in the middle. CDR3 in DNA: TGTGCCAGCAGCCATGACCTGGGACTCGATTCGTACGAGCAGTACTTC. This translates into CASSHDLGLDSYEQYF.

This sequence joins TRBV4-1 and TRBJ2-7, with D perhaps TRBD2 (6 bases). Germline CDR1 is MGHRA and CDR2 is YSYEKL. CDR3 length: 14 residues. Trimming pared 0 bases from V and 6 bases from J, leaving 12 bases between. The CDR3 DNA reads as TGCGCCAGCAGCCAAGAGACTAGTAGCTCCGAGCAGTACTTC. Amino acid sequence: CASSQETSSSEQYF.